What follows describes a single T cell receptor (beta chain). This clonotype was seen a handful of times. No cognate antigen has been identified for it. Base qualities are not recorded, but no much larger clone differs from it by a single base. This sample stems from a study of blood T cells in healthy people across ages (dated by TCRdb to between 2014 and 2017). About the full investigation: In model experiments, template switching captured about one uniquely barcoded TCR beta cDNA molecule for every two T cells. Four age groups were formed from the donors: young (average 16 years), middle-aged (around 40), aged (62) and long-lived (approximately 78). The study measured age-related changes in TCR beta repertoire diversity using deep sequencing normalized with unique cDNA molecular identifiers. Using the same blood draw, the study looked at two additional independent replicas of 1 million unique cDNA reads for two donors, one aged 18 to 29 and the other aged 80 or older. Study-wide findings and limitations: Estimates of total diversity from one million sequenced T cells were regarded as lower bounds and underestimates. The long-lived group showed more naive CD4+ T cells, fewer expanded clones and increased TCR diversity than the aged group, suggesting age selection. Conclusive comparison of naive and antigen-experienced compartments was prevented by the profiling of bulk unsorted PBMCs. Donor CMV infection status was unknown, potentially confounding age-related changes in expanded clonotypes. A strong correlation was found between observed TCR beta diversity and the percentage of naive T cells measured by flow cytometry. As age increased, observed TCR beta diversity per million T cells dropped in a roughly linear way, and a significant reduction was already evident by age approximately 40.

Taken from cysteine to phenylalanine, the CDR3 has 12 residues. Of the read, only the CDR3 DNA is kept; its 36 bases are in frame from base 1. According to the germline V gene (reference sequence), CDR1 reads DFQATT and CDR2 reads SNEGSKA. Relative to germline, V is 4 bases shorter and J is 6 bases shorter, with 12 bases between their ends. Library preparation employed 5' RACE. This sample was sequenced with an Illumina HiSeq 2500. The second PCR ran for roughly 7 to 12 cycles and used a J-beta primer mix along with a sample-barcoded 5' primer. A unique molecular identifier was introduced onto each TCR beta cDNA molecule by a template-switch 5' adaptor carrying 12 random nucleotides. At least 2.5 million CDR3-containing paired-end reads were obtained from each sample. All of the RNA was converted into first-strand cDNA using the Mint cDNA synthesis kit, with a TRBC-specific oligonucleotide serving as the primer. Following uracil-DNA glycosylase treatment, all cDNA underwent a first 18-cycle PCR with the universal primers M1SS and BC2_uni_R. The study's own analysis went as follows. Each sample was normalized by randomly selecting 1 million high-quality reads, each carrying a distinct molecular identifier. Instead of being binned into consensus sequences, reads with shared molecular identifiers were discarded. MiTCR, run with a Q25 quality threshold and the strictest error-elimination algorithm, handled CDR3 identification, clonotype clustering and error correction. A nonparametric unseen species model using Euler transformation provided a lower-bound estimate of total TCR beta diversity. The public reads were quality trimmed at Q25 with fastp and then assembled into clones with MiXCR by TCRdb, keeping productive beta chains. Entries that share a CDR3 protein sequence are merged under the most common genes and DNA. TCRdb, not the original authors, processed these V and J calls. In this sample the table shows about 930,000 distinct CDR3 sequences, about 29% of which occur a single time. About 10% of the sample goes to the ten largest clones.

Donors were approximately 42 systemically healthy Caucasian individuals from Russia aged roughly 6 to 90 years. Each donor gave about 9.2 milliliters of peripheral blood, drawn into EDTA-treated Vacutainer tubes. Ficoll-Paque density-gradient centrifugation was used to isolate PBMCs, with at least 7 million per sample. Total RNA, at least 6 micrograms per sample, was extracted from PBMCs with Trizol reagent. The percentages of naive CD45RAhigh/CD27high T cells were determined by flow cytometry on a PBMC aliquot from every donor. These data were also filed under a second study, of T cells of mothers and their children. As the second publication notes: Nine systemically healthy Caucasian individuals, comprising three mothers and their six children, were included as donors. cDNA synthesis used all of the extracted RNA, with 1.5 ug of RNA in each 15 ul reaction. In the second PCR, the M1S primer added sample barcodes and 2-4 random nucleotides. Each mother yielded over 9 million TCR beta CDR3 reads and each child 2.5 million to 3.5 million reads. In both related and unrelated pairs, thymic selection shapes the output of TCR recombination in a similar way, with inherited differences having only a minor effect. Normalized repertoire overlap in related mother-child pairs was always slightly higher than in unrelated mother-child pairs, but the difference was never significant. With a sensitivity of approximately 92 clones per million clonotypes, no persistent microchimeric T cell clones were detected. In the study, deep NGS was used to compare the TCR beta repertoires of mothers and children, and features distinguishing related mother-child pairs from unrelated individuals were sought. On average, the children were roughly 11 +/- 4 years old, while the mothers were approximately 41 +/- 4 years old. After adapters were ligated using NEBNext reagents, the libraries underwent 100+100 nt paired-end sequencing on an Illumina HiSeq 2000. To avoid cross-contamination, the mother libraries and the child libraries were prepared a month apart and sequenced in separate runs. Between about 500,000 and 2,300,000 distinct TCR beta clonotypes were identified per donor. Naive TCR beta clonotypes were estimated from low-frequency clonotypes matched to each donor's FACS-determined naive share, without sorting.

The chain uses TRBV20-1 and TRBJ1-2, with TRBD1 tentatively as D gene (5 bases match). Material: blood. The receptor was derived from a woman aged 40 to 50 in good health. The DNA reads TGCAGTGCTACCCGGGACGTTGATGGCTACACCTTC. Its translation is CSATRDVDGYTF.